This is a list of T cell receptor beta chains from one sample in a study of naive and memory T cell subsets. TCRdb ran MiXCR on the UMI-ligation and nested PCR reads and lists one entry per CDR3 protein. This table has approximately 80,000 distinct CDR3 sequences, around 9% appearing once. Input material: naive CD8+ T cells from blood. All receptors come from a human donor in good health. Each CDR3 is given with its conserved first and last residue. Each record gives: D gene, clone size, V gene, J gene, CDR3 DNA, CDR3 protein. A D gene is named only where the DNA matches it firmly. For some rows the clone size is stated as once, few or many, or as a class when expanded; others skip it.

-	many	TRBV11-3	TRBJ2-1	TGTGCCAGCAGCCGGGGAGCGGGTGTGTTCAATGAGCAGTTCTTC	CASSRGAGVFNEQFF
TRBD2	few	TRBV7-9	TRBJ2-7	TGTGCCAGCAGTGGAACAGGGGCGGGGGGGAGCGTCGAGCAGTACTTC	CASSGTGAGGSVEQYF
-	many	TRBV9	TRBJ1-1	TGTGCCAGCAGCGTAGATGGGGGCATGAACACTGAAGCTTTCTTT	CASSVDGGMNTEAFF
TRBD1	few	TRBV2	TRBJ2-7	TGTGCCAGTTTGACAGGGACAACCTACGAGCAGTACTTC	CASLTGTTYEQYF
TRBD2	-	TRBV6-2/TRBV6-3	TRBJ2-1	TGTGCCAGCAGTTGGGCGGGAGTCAATGAGCAGTTCTTC	CASSWAGVNEQFF
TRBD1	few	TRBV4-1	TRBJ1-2	TGCGCCAGCAGCCAAGCAGGGGGCGATGGCTACACCTTC	CASSQAGGDGYTF
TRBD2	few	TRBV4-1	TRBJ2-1	TGCGCCAGCAGCCAAGCTAGCGGGAGAGTATACAATGAGCAGTTCTTC	CASSQASGRVYNEQFF
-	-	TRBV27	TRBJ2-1	TGTGCCAGCAGTTTGCTCAACTCAGTCGATGAGCAGTTCTTC	CASSLLNSVDEQFF
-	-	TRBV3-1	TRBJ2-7	TGTGCCAGCAGCCAAGATAGACACCCCTACGAGCAGTACTTC	CASSQDRHPYEQYF
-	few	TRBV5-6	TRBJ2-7	TGTGCCAGCAGCGAAGGTACTGCTAACTACGAGCAGTACTTC	CASSEGTANYEQYF
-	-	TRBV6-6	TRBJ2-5	TGTGCCAGCAGTTACGTCAGGGGAGAGACCCAGTACTTC	CASSYVRGETQYF
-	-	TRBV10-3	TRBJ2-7	TGTGCCATCAGGGGGGAGGACTACGAGCAGTACTTC	CAIRGEDYEQYF
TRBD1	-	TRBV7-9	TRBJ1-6	TGTGCCAGCAGCTCCCCCAGGGACAGAAATTCACCCCTCCACTTT	CASSSPRDRNSPLHF
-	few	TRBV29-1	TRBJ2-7	TGCAGCGTTATGACAGCGAGCTCCTACGAGCAGTACTTC	CSVMTASSYEQYF
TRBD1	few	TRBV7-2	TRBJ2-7	TGTGCCAGCAGCTTAGCGGTGGGGTACAGGGGGGCCGAGCAGTACTTC	CASSLAVGYRGAEQYF
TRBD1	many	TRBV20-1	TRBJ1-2	TGCAGTGCCCCGACAGGGGAATCTAACTATGGCTACACCTTC	CSAPTGESNYGYTF
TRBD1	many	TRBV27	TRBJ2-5	TGTGCCAGCAGCACCGGGACAGGCAGCAGGGAGACCCAGTACTTC	CASSTGTGSRETQYF
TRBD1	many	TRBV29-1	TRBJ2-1	TGCAGCGTTGAGTGGGACAGGAAACTAGCTGGTGAGCAGTTCTTC	CSVEWDRKLAGEQFF
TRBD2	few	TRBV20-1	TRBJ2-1	TGCAGTGCTAGAGATGGAGGGGAGGGCCTAGGACGCAATGAGCAGTTCTTC	CSARDGGEGLGRNEQFF
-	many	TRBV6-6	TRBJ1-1	TGTGCCAGCAGTTACTCGTCAACTGAAGCTTTCTTT	CASSYSSTEAFF
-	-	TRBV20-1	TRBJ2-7	TGCAGTGCTAGACGAGAGTCCTACGAGCAGTACTTC	CSARRESYEQYF
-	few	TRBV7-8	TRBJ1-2	TGTGCCAGCAGAGGAAACCGGGGGCAGGAAATCGATAACTATGGCTACACCTTC	CASRGNRGQEIDNYGYTF
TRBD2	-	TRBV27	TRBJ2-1	TGTGCCAGCAGTTTGGTGCTAGCGGGAGGGCCGGGGAATGAGCAGTTCTTC	CASSLVLAGGPGNEQFF
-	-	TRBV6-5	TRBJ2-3	TGTGCCAGCAGTTACTCTTTGGAGCCCCTGGCGGATACGCAGTATTTT	CASSYSLEPLADTQYF
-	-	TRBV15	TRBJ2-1	TGTGCCACCAGCGCTACATCAGGGAGGAATGAGCAGTTCTTC	CATSATSGRNEQFF
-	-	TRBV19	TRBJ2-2	TGTGCCAGTAGACAGGGTATGGTCCGAAACACCGGGGAGCTGTTTTTT	CASRQGMVRNTGELFF
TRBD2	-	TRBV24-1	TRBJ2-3	TGTGCCACCAGTGATCGACTAGCGGGAGACACAGATACGCAGTATTTT	CATSDRLAGDTDTQYF
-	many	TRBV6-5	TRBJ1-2	TGTGCCAGCTCCGGAAGTTGGTCTGACTATGGCTACACCTTC	CASSGSWSDYGYTF
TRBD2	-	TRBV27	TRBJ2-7	TGTGCCAGCACCCCTGGACTAGCGGGCCTCTACGAGCAGTACTTC	CASTPGLAGLYEQYF
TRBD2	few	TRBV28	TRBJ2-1	TGTGCCAGCAGAGGAGCGCGGGAGTCCTACAATGAGCAGTTCTTC	CASRGARESYNEQFF
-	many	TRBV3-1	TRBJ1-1	TGTGCCAGCAGCTTAGCGGTGGACAGTGAAGCTTTCTTT	CASSLAVDSEAFF
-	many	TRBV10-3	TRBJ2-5	TGTGCCATCAGTGAAGTTCACGGAGGAAAACAAGAGACCCAGTACTTC	CAISEVHGGKQETQYF
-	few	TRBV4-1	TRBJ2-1	TGCGCCAGCAGCCCCCTCGAATGGGAGAATGAGCAGTTCTTC	CASSPLEWENEQFF
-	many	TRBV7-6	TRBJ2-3	TGTGCCAGCAGCTTAGCGGACGATACGCAGTATTTT	CASSLADDTQYF
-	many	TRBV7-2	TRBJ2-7	TGTGCCAGCAGCGTGACCTACGAGCAGTACTTC	CASSVTYEQYF
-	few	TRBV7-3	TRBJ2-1	TGTGCCAGCAGCTCCTTATTGGGGAAGGGGTGGGAGAGCTCCTACAATGAGCAGTTCTTC	CASSSLLGKGWESSYNEQFF